The 15 T cell receptor beta chains presented below share a single source sample, sequenced in a study of identical twins. MiXCR, applied by TCRdb to the 5' RACE reads, yields one record per CDR3 protein. The sample consists of 570,000 or so distinct CDR3 sequences, roughly 9.9% of them appearing once. The same data also contributed to another study, on yellow fever vaccine responses in identical twins.

What was sequenced was PBMCs. Receptors originate from a woman under 30 in good health.

The V call is TRBV2, the J call TRBJ2-5; D remains ambiguous. Germline V gives CDR1 SNHLY, CDR2 FYNNEI. Trimming removed 6 bases from V and 7 bases from J, with 18 bases in between. The length of the CDR3 is 14 residues. The DNA for the CDR3 is TGTGCCAGCAGACCCGGTTTGTCGGGTGCGACCCAGTACTTC. Protein product: CASRPGLSGATQYF.

This clonotype was seen at least ten times. The genes are TRBV29-1 and TRBJ2-1; TRBD2 matches at 7 bases. Trimming at V came to 4 bases and at J to 8 bases, leaving 14 bases not matched to a gene. Per germline, CDR1 SQVTM and CDR2 ANQGSEA. This CDR3 has 15 amino acids. The CDR3 sequence: CSVAKSSGGFDEQFF. In nucleotides, the CDR3 is TGCAGCGTTGCCAAGTCTAGCGGTGGTTTCGATGAGCAGTTCTTC.

This chain links TRBV13 with TRBJ2-7; D is perhaps TRBD1 or TRBD2 (6 bases each). Trimming stripped 1 base from V and 5 bases from J, with 15 bases between. CDR3 size: 15 residues. The germline V gene encodes CDR1 PRHDT and CDR2 FYEKMQ (reference sequence). In DNA form, the CDR3 reads TGTGCCAGCAGCTTAGTGGGGGGCCTCATGAACGAGCAGTACTTC. Its protein is CASSLVGGLMNEQYF.

This chain connects TRBV13 to TRBJ2-5; no firm D call. CDR1 PRHDT and CDR2 FYEKMQ come from the germline V gene (reference sequence). Between the trimmed V and J ends, which lost 2 bases and 0 bases, there was a span of 7 bases. The CDR3 runs to 14 residues. The CDR3: CASSLRSDQETQYF. The CDR3 DNA sequence: TGTGCCAGCAGCTTACGGTCAGACCAAGAGACCCAGTACTTC.

The chain carries TRBV7-2 and TRBJ2-5, with 9 bases identical to TRBD2. CDR1 SGHTA and CDR2 FQGNSA come from the germline V gene. J was trimmed by 1 base and V by 5 bases; bases with no gene match: 5. The CDR3 runs 15 residues. CDR3 coding DNA: TGTGCCAGCAGCCGATCTAGCGGGACCCAAGAGACCCAGTACTTC. It codes for CASSRSSGTQETQYF. The variable domain in full, with the rest retrieved from reference TRBV7-2 and TRBJ2-5, is GAGVSQSPSNKVTEKGKDVELRCDPISGHTALYWYRQSLGQGLEFLIYFQGNSAPDKSGLPSDRFSAERTGGSVSTLTIQRTQQEDSAVYLCASSRSSGTQETQYFGPGTRLLVL.

The rearrangement uses TRBV5-6 and TRBJ2-3; 7 nucleotides agree with TRBD1. From germline, CDR1 is SGHDT and CDR2 YYEEEE. The V and J ends lost 1 base and 6 bases, in that order; junction bases with no gene match: 8. This CDR3 region has 15 residues. CDR3 nucleotide sequence: TGTGCCAGCAGCTTGCAGGGGGTTCGTGCGGATACGCAGTATTTT. Amino acid sequence: CASSLQGVRADTQYF.

J is TRBJ2-7 and V is TRBV2, with D possibly being TRBD1 (6 bases). This CDR3 contains 14 residues. The germline V gene has CDR1 SNHLY and CDR2 FYNNEI. V lost 1 base and J 2 bases, leaving 9 bases between the germline ends. In DNA, the CDR3 is TGTGCCAGCAGTGAAGGACAGGCCACCTACGAGCAGTACTTC. This codes for CASSEGQATYEQYF.

V usage is TRBV4-1 and J usage is TRBJ1-2; no clear D. CDR1 and CDR2 from the germline V gene are MGHRA and YSYEKL. V was shortened by 1 base and J by 3 bases, with 18 bases between the two germline ends. CDR3 length equals 17 residues. CDR3 nucleotide sequence: TGCGCCAGCAGCCAAGTTCTAACGGAGAGGCCTGACTATGGCTACACCTTC. Residues: CASSQVLTERPDYGYTF.

V gene TRBV24-1 combines with J gene TRBJ1-2; no clear D. The V end was cut by 5 bases, the J end by 8 bases, with 14 bases between. CDR3 length: 13 residues. The germline gives CDR1 KGHDR, CDR2 SFDVKD. The CDR3 DNA sequence: TGTGCCACCAGTGTGAGAGTACCGGAGGGCTACACCTTC. Residues: CATSVRVPEGYTF.

The chain is built from TRBV7-9 and TRBJ1-1; D uncertain. CDR3 size: 13 residues. Germline V lookup: CDR1 SEHNR, CDR2 FQNEAQ (reference sequence). The germline V and J ends were trimmed by 5 bases and 1 base, with 8 bases remaining between them. Written as DNA, the CDR3 is TGTGCCAGCAGCGCTGATAAGAACACTGAAGCTTTCTTT. Its protein is CASSADKNTEAFF.

This clonotype was counted only a few times. The chain links TRBV7-9 to TRBJ2-1, with unresolved D. Germline CDR1 reads SEHNR; CDR2 reads FQNEAQ (reference sequence). The V gene lost 0 bases and the J gene lost 6 bases, with 12 bases spanning the gap. CDR3 length: 15 residues. In DNA form, the CDR3 reads TGTGCCAGCAGCTTAGCCGGGCTCCCGGGCAATGAGCAGTTCTTC. Its protein is CASSLAGLPGNEQFF.

The rearrangement joins TRBV20-1 to TRBJ1-6; 8 bases line up with TRBD1. The CDR3 runs 13 residues. Germline V CDR1 and CDR2: DFQATT, SNEGSKA (reference sequence). V was pared by 5 bases and J by 5 bases, with 2 bases of the junction left unmatched. CDR3 DNA: TGCAGTGCTCAGGGGGCCAATAATTCACCCCTCCACTTT. This translates into CSAQGANNSPLHF.

This clonotype showed up just a few times. The chain combines TRBV6-1 with TRBJ2-2; TRBD2 agrees at 12 bases. This CDR3 contains 15 residues. The V gene end was trimmed by 7 bases and the J gene end by 7 bases; junction bases not matched to a gene: 7. Germline V lookup: CDR1 MNHNS, CDR2 SASEGT. The CDR3 is CASNPSGGEFGELFF. CDR3 in DNA: TGTGCCAGCAATCCTAGCGGGGGGGAATTCGGGGAGCTGTTTTTT.

This clonotype was observed many times. The J gene is TRBJ2-4, the V gene TRBV12-3 or TRBV12-4; D may match TRBD1 or TRBD2 (5 bases each). This CDR3 spans 17 amino acids. Trimming took off 6 bases at V and 0 bases at J, with 18 bases between the two ends. The CDR3 loop is CASRLGGVRKAKNIQYF. The CDR3 DNA sequence: TGTGCCAGCAGGCTTGGGGGTGTGAGAAAAGCCAAAAACATTCAGTACTTC.

The table lists this clonotype with a few counts. The V gene is TRBV19, the J gene TRBJ2-1; D might be TRBD2 (5 bases). This CDR3 region has 14 residues. Germline CDR1 and CDR2: LNHDA and SQIVND (reference sequence). Trimming cost V 6 bases and J 8 bases, with 17 bases left between them. CDR3 region: CASRPLRGIDEQFF. CDR3 DNA sequence: TGTGCCAGTAGGCCCTTGCGAGGGATCGATGAGCAGTTCTTC.